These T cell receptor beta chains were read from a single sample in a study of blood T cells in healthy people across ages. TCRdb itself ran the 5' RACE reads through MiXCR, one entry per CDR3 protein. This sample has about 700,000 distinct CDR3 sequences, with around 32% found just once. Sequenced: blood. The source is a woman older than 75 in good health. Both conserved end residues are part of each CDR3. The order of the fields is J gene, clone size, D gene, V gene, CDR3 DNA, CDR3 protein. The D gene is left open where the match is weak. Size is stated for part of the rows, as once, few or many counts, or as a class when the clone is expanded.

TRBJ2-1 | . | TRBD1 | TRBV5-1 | TGCGCCAGCAGCCCCCCAGGGGGCTGGAATGAGCAGTTCTTC | CASSPPGGWNEQFF
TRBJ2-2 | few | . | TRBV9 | TGTGCCAGCAGCGTAACGGCCACCGGGGAGCTGTTTTTT | CASSVTATGELFF
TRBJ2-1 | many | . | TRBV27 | TGTGCCAGCAGTTCAGGGACCCACCCCTACAATGAGCAGTTCTTC | CASSSGTHPYNEQFF
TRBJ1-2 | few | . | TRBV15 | TGTGCCACCAGCAGAGGGAGCGATGATGGCTACACCTTC | CATSRGSDDGYTF
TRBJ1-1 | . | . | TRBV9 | TGTGCCAGCAGCGTAGCGGTCAGCGAGGGGACTGAAGCTTTCTTT | CASSVAVSEGTEAFF
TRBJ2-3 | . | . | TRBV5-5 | TGTGCCAGCAGCTTAGGACCTTATCCCACAGATACGCAGTATTTT | CASSLGPYPTDTQYF
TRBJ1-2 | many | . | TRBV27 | TGTGCCAGCGGTTCACTCAGAGGTCTTAGCTATGGCTACACCTTC | CASGSLRGLSYGYTF
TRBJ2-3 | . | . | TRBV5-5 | TGTGCCAGCATCACTTGGGGAGCAGATACGCAGTATTTT | CASITWGADTQYF
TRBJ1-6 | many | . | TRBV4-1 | TGCGCCAGCAGCCAAGATAAGAGCAGGGGAACCTATAATTCACCCCTCCACTTT | CASSQDKSRGTYNSPLHF
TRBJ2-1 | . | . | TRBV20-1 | TGCAGTGCTAGAGATCCCAGGGGCTATGAGCAGTTCTTC | CSARDPRGYEQFF
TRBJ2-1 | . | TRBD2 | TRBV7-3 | TGTGCCAGCAGCTTCGGTCTAGCGGGGTACAATGAGCAGTTCTTC | CASSFGLAGYNEQFF
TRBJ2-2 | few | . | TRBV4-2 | TGTGCCAGCAGAATCAGTGGAGCGAACACCGGGGAGCTGTTTTTT | CASRISGANTGELFF
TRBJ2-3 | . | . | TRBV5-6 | TGTGCCAGCAGCTTTAAGAGGGATACGCAGTATTTT | CASSFKRDTQYF
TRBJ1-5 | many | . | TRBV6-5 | TGTGCCAGCAGACCCGACAGGAACAATCAGCCCCAGCATTTT | CASRPDRNNQPQHF
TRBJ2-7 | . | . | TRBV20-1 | TGCAGTGCTAGATGGCGCCATTCCTACGAGCAGTACTTC | CSARWRHSYEQYF
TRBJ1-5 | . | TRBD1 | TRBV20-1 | TGCAGTGCTATTAGGGGGACAGGGGCCCTAAGCAGTCAGCCCCCGCATTTT | CSAIRGTGALSSQPPHF
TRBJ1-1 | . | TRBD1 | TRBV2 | TGTGCCAGCAGTCCCCGCCGACAGGGTAGGGGGAACACTGAAGCTTTCTTT | CASSPRRQGRGNTEAFF
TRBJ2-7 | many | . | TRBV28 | TGTGCCAGCAGTTTACCCACAGGCCAGCAGTACTTC | CASSLPTGQQYF
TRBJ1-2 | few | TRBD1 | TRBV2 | TGTGCCAGCAAGGGACAGGGTATAGTACGTTCTGGCTACACCTTC | CASKGQGIVRSGYTF
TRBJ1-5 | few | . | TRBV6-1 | TGTGCCAGCAGAGTGGACCCCAATCAGCCCCAGCATTTT | CASRVDPNQPQHF
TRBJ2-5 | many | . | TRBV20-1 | TGCAGTGCAGAAGTTATCCCAACGTACCAAGAGACCCAGTACTTC | CSAEVIPTYQETQYF
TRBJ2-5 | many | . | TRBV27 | TGTGCCAGCAGTTTACGGGGGAGAGAGACCCAGTACTTC | CASSLRGRETQYF
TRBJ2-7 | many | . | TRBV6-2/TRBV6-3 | TGTGCCAGCAGCCCGATAACCTCAAGAGGAGGCGAGCAGTACTTC | CASSPITSRGGEQYF
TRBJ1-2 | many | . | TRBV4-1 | TGCGCCAGCAGCCAAGTAGAAGGGGGAGGTTATGGCTACACCTTC | CASSQVEGGGYGYTF
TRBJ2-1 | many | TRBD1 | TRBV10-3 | TGTGCCATCCGGGACAGCCCAACAAATGAGCAGTTCTTC | CAIRDSPTNEQFF
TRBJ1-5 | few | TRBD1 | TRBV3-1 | TGTGCCAGCAGCCAAGATAAGGGGGCTAATAGAAATCAGCCCCAGCATTTT | CASSQDKGANRNQPQHF
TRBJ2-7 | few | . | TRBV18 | TGTGCCAGCTCACCGTCGGTCCTGCAGGCCTACGAGCAGTACTTC | CASSPSVLQAYEQYF
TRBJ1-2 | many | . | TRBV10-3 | TGTGCCATCAGTGAGTCCGGTCGTGGCTACACCTTC | CAISESGRGYTF
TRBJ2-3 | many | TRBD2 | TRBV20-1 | TGCAGTGCTCCGCTAAAGCCCCAGCGGGGGGGCACAGATACGCAGTATTTT | CSAPLKPQRGGTDTQYF
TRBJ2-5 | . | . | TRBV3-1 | TGTGCCAGCAGCCAAGAAGTGCTAGAAGAGACCCAGTACTTC | CASSQEVLEETQYF
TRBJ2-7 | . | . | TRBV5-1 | TGCGCCAGCAGTCAAGAGACTAAAAGCTACGAGCAGTACTTC | CASSQETKSYEQYF
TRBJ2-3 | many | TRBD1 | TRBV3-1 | TGTGCCAGCAGCCAAGGGGACAGCCCGAGCACAGATACGCAGTATTTT | CASSQGDSPSTDTQYF
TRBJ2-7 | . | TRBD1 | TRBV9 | TGTGCCAGCAGCGGCGACAGGGAAGCCTACGAGCAGTACTTC | CASSGDREAYEQYF
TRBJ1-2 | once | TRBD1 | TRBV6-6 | TGTGCCAGCAGACGAGACAGGGAGACTGGCTACACCTTC | CASRRDRETGYTF
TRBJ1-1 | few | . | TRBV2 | TGTGCCAGCAGGCCTCGACCGCCGGCTCGGACTGAAGCTTTCTTT | CASRPRPPARTEAFF
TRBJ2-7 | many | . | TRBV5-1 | TGCGCCAGCAGCTCCCTAGTCACAGGCCTCTCCTACGAGCAGTACTTC | CASSSLVTGLSYEQYF
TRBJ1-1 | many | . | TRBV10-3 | TGTGCCATCAGTGAGCGGGTGGGGAACACTGAAGCTTTCTTT | CAISERVGNTEAFF
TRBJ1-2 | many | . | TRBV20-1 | TGCAGTGCTAGAGATAACGACAGGAATTGGGGCTATGGCTACACCTTC | CSARDNDRNWGYGYTF
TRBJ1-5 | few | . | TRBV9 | TGTGCCAGCAGCGTAGGGGGGGACGGGAAGCCCCAGCATTTT | CASSVGGDGKPQHF
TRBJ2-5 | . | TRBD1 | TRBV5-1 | TGCGCCAGCAGCTTGGGGGACAGGGCCCCCCAAGAGACCCAGTACTTC | CASSLGDRAPQETQYF
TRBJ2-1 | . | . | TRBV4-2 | TGTGCCGCCTCCAAGGGAGCGGACAAAGGGAATGAGCAGTTCTTC | CAASKGADKGNEQFF
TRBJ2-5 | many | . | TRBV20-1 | TGCAGTGCCATGGGCTTCCAAGAGACCCAGTACTTC | CSAMGFQETQYF
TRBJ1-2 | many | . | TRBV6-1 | TGTGCCAGCAGTGAAGGTCGGACCCAACGCTATGGCTACACCTTC | CASSEGRTQRYGYTF
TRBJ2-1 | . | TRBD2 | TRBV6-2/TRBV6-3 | TGTGCCAGCAGTACATTGGGACTACACAATGAGCAGTTCTTC | CASSTLGLHNEQFF
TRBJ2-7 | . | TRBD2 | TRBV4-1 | TGCGCCAGCAGCCAACCGACTAGCGGGGGGTTCCGGTACTTC | CASSQPTSGGFRYF
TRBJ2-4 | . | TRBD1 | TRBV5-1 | TGCGCCAGCAGCTTGGGGGACAGGGGGAATGGCCTACAATACTACAATGAGCAGTACTTC | CASSLGDRGNGLQYYNEQYF
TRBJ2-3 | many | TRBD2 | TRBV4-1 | TGCGCCAGCAGCCAAGAAGTTCCGGGGGGGAAGGGCACAGATACGCAGTATTTT | CASSQEVPGGKGTDTQYF
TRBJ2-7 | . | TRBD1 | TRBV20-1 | TGCAGTGCTAGAGCCGGGACAGACAGGCTGGTGTACTTC | CSARAGTDRLVYF
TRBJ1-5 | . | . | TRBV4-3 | TGCGCCAGCAGCCAAGATTCGGGTGGTGGGGCCCAGCATTTT | CASSQDSGGGAQHF
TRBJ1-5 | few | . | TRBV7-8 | TGTGCCAGCAGCTCAAGACGTCTGAATCAGCCCCAGCATTTT | CASSSRRLNQPQHF
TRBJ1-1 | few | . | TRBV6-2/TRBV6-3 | . | CASILGTEAFF
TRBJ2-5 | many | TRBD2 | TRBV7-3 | TGTGCCAGCAGCTTAAACCCGGGGGGGCTGGAGACCCAGTACTTC | CASSLNPGGLETQYF
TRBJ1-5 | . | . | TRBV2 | TGTGCCAGCAGATCCGTTAGGGACCAGCCCCAGCATTTT | CASRSVRDQPQHF